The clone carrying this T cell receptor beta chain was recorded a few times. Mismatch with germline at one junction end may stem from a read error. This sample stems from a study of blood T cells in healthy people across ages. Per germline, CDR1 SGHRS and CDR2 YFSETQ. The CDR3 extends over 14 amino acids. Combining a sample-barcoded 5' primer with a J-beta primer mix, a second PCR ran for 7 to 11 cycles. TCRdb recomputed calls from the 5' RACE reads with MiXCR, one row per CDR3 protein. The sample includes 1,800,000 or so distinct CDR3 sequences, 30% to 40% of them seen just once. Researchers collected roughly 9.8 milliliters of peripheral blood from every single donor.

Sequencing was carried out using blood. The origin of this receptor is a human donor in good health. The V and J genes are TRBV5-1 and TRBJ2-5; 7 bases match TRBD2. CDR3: CASSFGGDQETQYF. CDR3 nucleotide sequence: TGTGCCAGCAGTTTTGGGGGGGACCAAGAGACCCAGTACTTC.